A selection of T cell receptor beta chains follows, all from one sample in a study of OX40 agonist ivuxolimab in advanced cancers. Sequencing used immunoSEQ multiplex PCR; TCRdb keeps in-frame clones, though not all of them. This table has fewer than 75,000 clones, roughly 86% appearing once. The sequencing here drew on CD4+ or CD8+ T cells sorted from blood, taken in a trial of the OX40 agonist ivuxolimab. Receptor source: an adult with an advanced solid tumor such as melanoma, head and neck, liver or kidney cancer. Both conserved end residues are part of each CDR3. D genes are given only for firm matches. Clone size is not always given. Where it is, it says once, few, many or a class for expanded clones.

>TRBJ1-5|TRBV19|NA|once
TGTGCCAGTAGTATATTGGGGCCCCAGCCCCAGCATTTT
CASSILGPQPQHF
>TRBJ2-5|TRBV7-3|TRBD1|NA
TGTGCCAGCAGCATCGGGACAGCTAAAGAGACCCAGTACTTC
CASSIGTAKETQYF
>TRBJ2-7|TRBV19|NA|few
TGTGCCAGTAGTATGGGCAGGGGATACGAGCAGTACTTC
CASSMGRGYEQYF
>TRBJ1-1|TRBV28|NA|NA
TGTGCCAGTTCCTCGAACACTGAAGCTTTCTTT
CASSSNTEAFF
>TRBJ2-1|TRBV11-2|TRBD2|NA
TGTGCCAGCAGGGGAAGCGGGAGTATCTTTAATGAGCAGTTCTTC
CASRGSGSIFNEQFF
>TRBJ2-5|TRBV2|NA|NA
TGTGCCAGCAGTGAGATACAAGAGACCCAGTACTTC
CASSEIQETQYF
>TRBJ1-4|TRBV5-1|TRBD1|NA
TGCGCCAGCAATTCGGCGGGACAGCCTAATGAAAAACTGTTTTTT
CASNSAGQPNEKLFF
>TRBJ2-5|TRBV28|TRBD1|NA
TGTGCCAGCAGAATAGGGGCAGGGGGCGAAGAGACCCAGTACTTC
CASRIGAGGEETQYF
>TRBJ2-7|TRBV6-5|TRBD2|once
TGTGCCAGCAGTTACTCGCTAGCGGATTCCTACGAGCAGTACTTC
CASSYSLADSYEQYF
>TRBJ2-3|TRBV4-1|NA|NA
TGCGCCAGCAGCCAAGTCCCCTCCCTTACAGATACGCAGTATTTT
CASSQVPSLTDTQYF
>TRBJ2-1|TRBV5-1|NA|once
TGCGCCAGCACCCCGTCCGAGCAGGGACGGGAGCAGTTCTTC
CASTPSEQGREQFF
>TRBJ2-1|TRBV5-1|TRBD2|NA
TGCGCCAGCAGCCTTTCGTGGACTAGCGGATACAATGAGCAGTTCTTC
CASSLSWTSGYNEQFF
>TRBJ1-2|TRBV6-1|NA|NA
TGTGCCAGCAGTGCTCTGGGTTCTAACTATGGCTACACCTTC
CASSALGSNYGYTF
>TRBJ2-7|TRBV6-1|TRBD2|NA
TGTGCCAGCATCTCAGGGACTAGCAGTGCCTACGAGCAGTACTTC
CASISGTSSAYEQYF
>TRBJ2-7|TRBV28|NA|NA
TGTGCCAGCACATCAGAGGCAGGGAGCTCCTACGAGCAGTACTTC
CASTSEAGSSYEQYF
>TRBJ1-6|TRBV4-1|NA|NA
TGCGCCAGCAGCCAAGCCCAAACCGATAATTCACCCCTCCACTTT
CASSQAQTDNSPLHF
>TRBJ2-1|TRBV14|NA|NA
TGTGCCAGCAGCCAAGACCCGGGCACAACTTACAATGAGCAGTTCTTC
CASSQDPGTTYNEQFF
>TRBJ2-7|TRBV6-1|NA|NA
TGTGCCAGCAGTGGTACGAGTTCTCTAGCCGAAGGCGAGCAGTACTTC
CASSGTSSLAEGEQYF
>TRBJ2-7|TRBV30|NA|once
TGTGCCTGGAGTCCCCCGCGGCACTACGAGCAGTACTTC
CAWSPPRHYEQYF
>TRBJ2-5|TRBV7-9|NA|once
TGTGCCAGCAGCCCGGGCTGGGAGACCCAGTACTTC
CASSPGWETQYF
>TRBJ1-2|TRBV6-1|NA|once
TGTGCCAGCAGGCAAGTTAACTATGGCTACACCTTC
CASRQVNYGYTF
>TRBJ2-3|TRBV7-9|TRBD2|NA
TGTGCCAGCAGCCCACTAGCGGGGAGCACAGATACGCAGTATTTT
CASSPLAGSTDTQYF
>TRBJ1-5|TRBV19|NA|NA
TGTGCCAGTAGTACAGGCAATCAGCCCCAGCATTTT
CASSTGNQPQHF
>TRBJ1-3|TRBV14|NA|NA
TGTGCCAGCAGCCAATTCAGGGGCTCTGGAAACACCATATATTTT
CASSQFRGSGNTIYF
>TRBJ2-2|TRBV9|NA|once
TGTGCCAGCAGCGTAGAAGGCAGAACCACCGGGGAGCTGTTTTTT
CASSVEGRTTGELFF
>TRBJ2-7|TRBV30|TRBD2|once
TGTGCCTGGAGTCCCGGGACTAGCGGATTCTACGAGCAGTACTTC
CAWSPGTSGFYEQYF